This T cell receptor beta chain was sequenced during a study of blood T cells in healthy people across ages. Study as a whole: The capture of about one barcoded beta molecule per two T cells was achieved by template switching.

Notes on the study in general: The authors considered diversity estimates from one million T cells to be underestimates. Aged donors had fewer naive CD4+ cells and lower diversity than long-lived donors.

Primed by a sample-barcoded 5' primer and a J-beta primer mix, a second PCR proceeded for 7 to 11 cycles. Via MiXCR, TCRdb re-called the 5' RACE reads, giving one row per CDR3 protein. The table lists about 570,000 distinct CDR3 sequences, 25% to 30% of them singletons, with approximately 18% in the top ten. The CDR3 spans 15 residues. V dropped 0 bases and J dropped 6 bases, with 13 bases sitting between them. Germline CDR1 and CDR2: LGHNA and YNFKEQ. Per-sample yields of isolated PBMCs were at least 7 million. About this clonotype itself: What it binds is unknown.

The TCR originated in a woman in her 70s in good health. The sample was blood. V is TRBV4-2 and J is TRBJ2-3; a possible D gene is TRBD2 (6 bases). This CDR3 reads CASSQERRAADTQYF. In DNA, the CDR3 is TGTGCCAGCAGCCAAGAGAGGAGGGCGGCGGATACGCAGTATTTT.